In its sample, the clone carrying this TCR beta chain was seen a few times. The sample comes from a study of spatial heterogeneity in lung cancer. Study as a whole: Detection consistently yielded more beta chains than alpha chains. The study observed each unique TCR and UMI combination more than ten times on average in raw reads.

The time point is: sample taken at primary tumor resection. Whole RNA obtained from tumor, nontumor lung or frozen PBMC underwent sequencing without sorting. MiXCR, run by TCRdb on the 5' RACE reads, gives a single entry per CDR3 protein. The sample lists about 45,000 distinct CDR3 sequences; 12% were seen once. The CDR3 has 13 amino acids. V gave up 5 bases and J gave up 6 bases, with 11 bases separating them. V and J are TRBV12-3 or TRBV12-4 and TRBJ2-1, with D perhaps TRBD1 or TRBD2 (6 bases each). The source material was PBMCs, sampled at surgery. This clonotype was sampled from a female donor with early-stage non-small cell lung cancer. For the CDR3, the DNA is TGTGCCAGCAGTCACGGGGGCCGCAATGAGCAGTTCTTC. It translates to CASSHGGRNEQFF.